This T cell receptor (beta chain) is from a study of blood T cell repertoires in COVID-19 (dated by TCRdb to 2018 to 2020). With respect to the entire study: The collaborator samples originated in the United States, Italy and Spain and spanned the acute and convalescent phases of COVID-19. The prospective study material was composed of cDNA or gDNA derived from T cells, B-cell-depleted T cells, or PBMCs. Subjects who had been exposed to COVID-19, were actively infected with it, or had recovered from it provided the deeply sampled blood TCRbeta repertoires that made up the dataset. The repertoires were released in a freely available public database meant as a resource for research on the immune response to SARS-CoV-2. The samples were drawn from two sources: the first 160 participants of the ongoing ImmuneRACE study, and 1,000 to 1,500 subjects contributed by 6 global collaborators. Sample metadata almost always included a de-identified subject ID, COVID-19 status, age in years and sex. Where available, HLA class I and class II types were taken from metadata supplied by the sample provider and were not determined by assay-based typing.

Worth noting for this clone: The antigen it recognizes is unknown. Per-base qualities were not stored, and no clone one base away is much larger.

TCRbeta CDR3 regions were amplified from genomic DNA using the immunoSEQ Assay, a bias-controlled multiplex PCR. As for how the authors treated the data: The number of nucleated cells in each sample was estimated from the amplification of reference gene primers within the assay. Sequence reads were collapsed and filtered to measure the absolute abundance of every unique TCRbeta CDR3 rearrangement. For each sample, productive Simpson clonality was calculated as the square root of Simpson's diversity index across productive rearrangements. Held by TCRdb, this immuneACCESS table contains in-frame sequences only and omits some clones. Under half of the omission traces to an unresolved V gene where checked; the cause of the rest is unknown. V and J calls and clone size are as listed in that table; D and trimming were resolved from the DNA. In all, the sample holds approximately 130,000 clones, and over 80% of those were seen once. The biggest ten clones account for 9.7% of the sample.

From the cysteine through the phenylalanine, the CDR3 covers 18 amino acids. Only the CDR3 DNA stays, 54 bases, in frame from base 1. The germline V gene gives CDR1 as SGHTA and CDR2 as FQGNSA. Ends trimmed: V by 1 base, J by 1 base; bases unmatched to a gene: 11. The investigation overall reported the following: How much clinical and demographic metadata was included differed by source and by participant, and the metadata was provided uncurated.

The collaborating institutions used their own protocols to collect whole blood in K2EDTA tubes. Collaborator samples were shipped for TCRbeta analysis as frozen whole blood, isolated PBMCs, or DNA extracted from either sample type. The receptor's source is a man between 40 and 49 years old with active or convalescent COVID-19. Sequenced input: peripheral blood. The V and J segments used are TRBV7-2 and TRBJ2-5, and TRBD2 aligns with 8 junction nucleotides. The CDR3 reads as follows: CASSLGGGREAFQETQYF. The sequenced DNA: TGTGCCAGCAGCTTAGGTGGGGGGCGGGAGGCTTTCCAAGAGACCCAGTACTTC.